This T cell receptor beta chain was recorded in a study of T cells expressing NK-cell markers. Background on the study: According to the study, TCR beta repertoires originated from sorted CD3+CD56+NKG2C+, CD3+CD56+NKG2C- and CD3+CD56-NKG2C+ T cells.

A note on this clonotype: Its antigen remains unknown.

TCR beta cDNA was made by 5'RACE template switching with UMIs. TCRdb reprocessed the 5' RACE reads, with one entry per CDR3 protein and no DNA. The sample table sets out 130,000 to 150,000 distinct CDR3 sequences. Whole-study findings and limits: Over 5 donors carried dominant NKG2C+ clonotypes that made up roughly 1.0-7.0% of their CD8+ T cells.

The CDR3 spans 17 residues. Germline V gives CDR1 LGHDT, CDR2 YNNKEL (reference sequence). The specimen was blood T cells: a sorted CD56 or NKG2C T cell subset, CD4+ or CD8+ T cells, or bulk PBMC T cells (not recorded which). This rearrangement joins TRBV3-1 to TRBJ2-4. This TCR derives from a man younger than 30 in good health. The CDR3 region is CASSQVPGSTMWDIQYF.